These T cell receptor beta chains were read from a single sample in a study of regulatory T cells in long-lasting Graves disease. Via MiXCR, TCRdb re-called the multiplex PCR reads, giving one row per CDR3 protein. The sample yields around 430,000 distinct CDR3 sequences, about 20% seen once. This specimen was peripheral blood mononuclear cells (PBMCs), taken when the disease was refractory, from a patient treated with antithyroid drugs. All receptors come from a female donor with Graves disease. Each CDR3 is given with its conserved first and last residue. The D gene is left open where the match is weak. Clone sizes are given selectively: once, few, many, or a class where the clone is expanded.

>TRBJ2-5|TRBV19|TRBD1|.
CACSPGTVSPGQYF
TGTGCCTGTAGCCCCGGGACAGTTTCTCCTGGCCAGTACTTC
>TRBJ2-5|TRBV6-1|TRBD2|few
CASSLLPSGGNQETQYF
TGTGCCAGCAGCCTACTCCCTAGCGGGGGGAACCAAGAGACCCAGTACTTC
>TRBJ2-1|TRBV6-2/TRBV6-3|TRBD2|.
CASSYYGRGTSGEQFF
TGTGCCAGCAGTTACTACGGCCGGGGGACTAGCGGGGAGCAGTTCTTC
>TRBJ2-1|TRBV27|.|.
CASSFGQPGYNEQFF
TGTGCCAGCAGTTTTGGTCAACCAGGGTACAATGAGCAGTTCTTC
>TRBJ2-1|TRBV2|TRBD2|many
CASSGLAGWEQFF
TGTGCCAGCAGTGGACTAGCGGGTTGGGAGCAGTTCTTC
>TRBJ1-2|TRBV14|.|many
CASSPGVREIGYTF
TGTGCCAGCAGCCCCGGAGTCAGGGAGATCGGCTACACCTTC
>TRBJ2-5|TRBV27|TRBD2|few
CASRGLAAPRGTQYF
TGTGCCAGCAGGGGACTAGCGGCCCCGCGCGGGACCCAGTACTTC
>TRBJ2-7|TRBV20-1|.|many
CSARLRGDEQYF
TGCAGTGCTAGGCTGCGAGGTGACGAGCAGTACTTC
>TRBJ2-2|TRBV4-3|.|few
CASSQDRDLSPGELFF
TGCGCCAGCAGCCAGGATAGGGACCTTTCACCCGGGGAGCTGTTTTTT
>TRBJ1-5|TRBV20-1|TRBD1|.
CSAREEDRGNQPQHF
TGCAGTGCTAGAGAGGAGGACAGGGGAAATCAGCCCCAGCATTTT
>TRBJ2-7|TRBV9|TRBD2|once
CASSPLSSGASYEQYF
TGTGCCAGCAGCCCGTTGAGTAGCGGGGCATCCTACGAGCAGTACTTC
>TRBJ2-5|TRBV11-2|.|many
CASSSGWGDQYF
TGTGCCAGCAGCTCTGGTTGGGGGGACCAGTACTTC
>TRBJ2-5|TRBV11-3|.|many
CASSLPHLGFQETQYF
TGTGCCAGCAGCTTACCCCACTTGGGGTTCCAAGAGACCCAGTACTTC
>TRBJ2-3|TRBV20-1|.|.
CSGMRETDTQYF
TGCAGTGGGATGAGGGAAACAGATACGCAGTATTTT
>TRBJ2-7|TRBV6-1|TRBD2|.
CASRGLAGRSYEQYF
TGTGCCAGCAGAGGACTAGCGGGACGGAGCTACGAGCAGTACTTC
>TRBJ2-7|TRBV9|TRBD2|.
CASSAEGLADEQYF
TGTGCCAGCAGCGCCGAGGGACTAGCCGACGAGCAGTACTTC
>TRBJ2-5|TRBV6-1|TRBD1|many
CASSGGQEAETQYF
TGTGCCAGCAGTGGGGGACAGGAGGCGGAGACCCAGTACTTC
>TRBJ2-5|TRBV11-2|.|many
CASTPTGGQETQYF
TGTGCCAGCACCCCCACCGGGGGCCAAGAGACCCAGTACTTC
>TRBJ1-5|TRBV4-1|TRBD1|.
CASSQVTGFYNQPQHF
TGCGCCAGCAGCCAAGTGACAGGGTTCTATAATCAGCCCCAGCATTTT
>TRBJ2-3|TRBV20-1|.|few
CSARGPGGTDTQYF
TGCAGTGCTAGAGGTCCGGGGGGCACAGATACGCAGTATTTT
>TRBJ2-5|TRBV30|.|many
CAWSGRAVAETQYF
TGTGCCTGGAGTGGGCGGGCCGTCGCAGAGACCCAGTACTTC
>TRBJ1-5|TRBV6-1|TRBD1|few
CASRRQGGVVSNQPQHF
TGTGCCAGCAGAAGACAGGGAGGAGTAGTAAGCAATCAGCCCCAGCATTTT
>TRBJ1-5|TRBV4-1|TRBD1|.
CASSQGSGRQGRQPQHF
TGCGCCAGCAGCCAAGGCTCCGGAAGACAGGGTCGTCAGCCCCAGCATTTT
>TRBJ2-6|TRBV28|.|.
CASSLWRDTLRLANILTF
TGTGCCAGCAGTTTATGGAGGGACACTCTCCGGTTGGCCAACATCCTGACTTTC
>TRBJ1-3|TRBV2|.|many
CASSELRGSGAGNTIYF
TGTGCCAGCAGTGAGCTCAGGGGATCTGGTGCTGGAAACACCATATATTTT
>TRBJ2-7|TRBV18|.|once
CASSPLGSEREQYF
TGTGCCAGCTCACCACTGGGTTCGGAGAGGGAGCAGTACTTC
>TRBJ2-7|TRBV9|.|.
CASSKGWQGSGYEQYF
TGTGCCAGCAGCAAAGGTTGGCAGGGGAGTGGTTACGAGCAGTACTTC
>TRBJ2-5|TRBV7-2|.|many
CASSFQDGPETQYF
TGTGCCAGCAGCTTCCAAGACGGTCCGGAGACCCAGTACTTC
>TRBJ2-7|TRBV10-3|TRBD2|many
CAISPILGGREQYF
TGTGCCATCAGCCCCATCCTGGGAGGGAGGGAGCAGTACTTC
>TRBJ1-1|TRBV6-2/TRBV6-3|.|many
CASSYSDLGNTEAFF
TGTGCCAGCAGTTACTCGGATTTGGGAAACACTGAAGCTTTCTTT
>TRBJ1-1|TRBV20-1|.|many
CSASRGGGTEAFF
TGCAGTGCTAGCCGGGGTGGGGGCACTGAAGCTTTCTTT